The subject of this entry is one TCR beta chain. The CDR3 consists of 13 residues. Trimming took off 9 bases at V and 0 bases at J, with 12 bases between the two ends. CDR1 is SGDLS and CDR2 is YYNGEE in the germline V gene. The sample originates from a study of blood T cell repertoires in COVID-19. Study-level background: Whether acute or convalescent, the COVID-19 samples came from the United States, Italy and Spain. Sources were T cells, B-cell-depleted T cells, or PBMCs; the material itself was cDNA or gDNA.

In the original workflow: Estimates of nucleated cell counts were drawn from the amplification of reference gene primers. Some clones are missing from TCRdb's copy, which holds only in-frame ones; the method was immunoSEQ multiplex PCR. Clone size and V and J calls were adopted from that table, with D and trimming inferred from the DNA. The data hold some 220,000 clones, with around 80% observed a single time. The chain employs TRBV9 and TRBJ1-1, with D uncertain. This clonotype originated in a woman aged 70 to 79 with acute or convalescent COVID-19. The specimen was peripheral blood. The CDR3 sequence is CATSVAVNTEAFF. The CDR3 DNA reads as TGTGCCACGAGCGTGGCGGTGAACACTGAAGCTTTCTTT.